Below are 15 T cell receptor beta chains sequenced from a single sample in a study of response to subunit inactivated influenza vaccine. Each CDR3 protein is one row after TCRdb ran MiXCR on the RT-PCR reads. The sample gives under 200,000 distinct CDR3 sequences, approximately 12% of which show up once; about 29% is in the top ten. The same sample was also used in a study of T cells expressing NK-cell markers. That work contributes: cDNA encoding TCR beta was synthesized via 5'RACE template switching incorporating UMIs.

The source was CD8+ T cells sorted from PBMCs, collected approximately 12 days after vaccination. Source of these receptors: a man aged 50 to 60 who received an inactivated influenza vaccine.

This chain connects TRBV7-6 to TRBJ1-1, with a tentative D call TRBD1 (6 bases). Trimming stripped 5 bases from V and 5 bases from J, with 12 bases between. CDR3 length: 13 residues. CDR1 SGHVS and CDR2 FNYEAQ come from the germline V gene. CDR3: CASSVTGLTEAFF. In nucleotides, the CDR3 is TGTGCCAGCAGCGTTACAGGGCTAACTGAAGCTTTCTTT.

This clonotype has a count of ten or more. The conserved phenylalanine or tryptophan is not found at the CDR3 terminus, so this likely reflects a read error. It is unclear where the CDR3 begins or ends on the DNA, so no DNA is shown, and the CDR3 is as TCRdb lists it. The CDR3 spells CASSQDSVQGPHL. The V call is TRBV4-1, the J call TRBJ1-1; the table's D call of TRBD1 was not tested on the DNA. Termini included, the CDR3 measures 13 amino acids. Germline values: CDR1 MGHRA, CDR2 YSYEKL.

This clonotype has a handful of counts. The chain combines TRBV3-1 with TRBJ2-3; perhaps TRBD1 as D (5 bases). The CDR3 runs 14 residues. The germline V gene encodes CDR1 LGHDT and CDR2 YNNKEL (reference sequence). Trimming stripped 4 bases from V and 4 bases from J, with 12 bases between. The CDR3 DNA follows: TGTGCCAGCAGCCCCTGGGGCAGGGCAGATACGCAGTATTTT. This encodes CASSPWGRADTQYF.

There are many counts of this clonotype. The chain employs TRBV12-3 or TRBV12-4 and TRBJ2-7, with 7 bases aligning to TRBD2. Trimming cost V 6 bases and J 4 bases; bases outside gene matches: 12. This CDR3 spans 15 amino acids. The CDR3 loop reads CASSPTGGGGYEQYF. CDR3 DNA sequence: TGTGCCAGCAGCCCCACTGGCGGGGGAGGGTACGAGCAGTACTTC.

This clonotype was observed many times. The chain has TRBV6-1 and TRBJ1-5; D is ambiguous. Per germline, CDR1 MNHNS and CDR2 SASEGT. The CDR3 runs 15 residues. V lost 5 bases to trimming and J lost 0 bases, with 11 bases between them. The CDR3 sequence is CASSSQPDSNQPQHF. In DNA, the CDR3 is TGTGCCAGCAGTTCCCAGCCGGATAGCAATCAGCCCCAGCATTTT.

This clonotype was detected many times. The chain carries TRBV7-9 and TRBJ2-7, with D perhaps matching TRBD1 (5 bases). The V end lost 5 bases, the J end lost 4 bases, and 15 bases lay between the germline ends. Germline V gene data show CDR1 as SEHNR and CDR2 as FQNEAQ (reference sequence). The CDR3 is 14 residues long. As DNA, the CDR3 is TGTGCCAGCAGCCCTGTAGCAGGGTGGTACGAGCAGTACTTC. Amino acids: CASSPVAGWYEQYF.

This clonotype turned up a few times. The chain has TRBV28 and TRBJ2-1, with 10 nucleotides matching TRBD2. The CDR3 consists of 16 residues. After removal of 4 bases from V and 1 base from J, the junction contained 4 bases not matched to a gene. Germline CDR1 reads MDHEN; CDR2 reads SYDVKM. The CDR3 DNA reads as TGTGCCAGCAGTTATACTAGCGGGACATCCTACAATGAGCAGTTCTTC. Translated, it gives CASSYTSGTSYNEQFF.

This clonotype appeared a few times. The CDR3 sequence: CASSQELGQPTYNEQFF. CDR3 bases: TGTGCCAGCAGCCAAGAATTAGGACAGCCTACCTACAATGAGCAGTTCTTC. The rearrangement joins TRBV3-1 to TRBJ2-1; a weak D match, TRBD1 (6 bases). Germline CDR1 is LGHDT and CDR2 is YNNKEL (reference sequence). This CDR3 contains 17 residues. Between the trimmed V and J ends, which lost 0 bases and 2 bases, there was a span of 14 bases.

The chain has TRBV19 and TRBJ2-7; no clear D gene. The CDR3 spans 14 residues. Trimming pared 6 bases from V and 3 bases from J, leaving 15 bases between. Germline V CDR1 and CDR2: LNHDA, SQIVND (reference sequence). The CDR3 nucleotides read TGTGCCAGTAGCACGGGTCCTTTTAACTACGAGCAGTACTTC. Translating it yields CASSTGPFNYEQYF.

The chain joins TRBV7-9 to TRBJ2-1, with 7 bases that match TRBD1. Germline V gene sequence: CDR1 SEHNR, CDR2 FQNEAQ (reference sequence). The CDR3 covers 16 residues. Losses at the gene ends were 1 base for V and 8 bases for J; bases not matched to a gene: 11. The CDR3, as DNA: TGTGCCAGCAGCTTAGACAGGGGCAGGAGGATCTATGAGCAGTTCTTC. This sequence encodes CASSLDRGRRIYEQFF.

The chain uses TRBV20-1 and TRBJ2-7; 9 bases are shared with TRBD2. Germline CDR1 and CDR2: DFQATT and SNEGSKA (reference sequence). This CDR3 spans 14 amino acids. V shed 1 base and J 2 bases; nucleotides not matched to a gene: 3. DNA of the CDR3: TGCAGTGCTAGAGGACTAGCGGTTCCCTACGAGCAGTACTTC. It is translated as CSARGLAVPYEQYF.

Worth noting for this clonotype: A much larger clonotype is one base distant, so this may be a read error. This chain joins TRBV7-9 and TRBJ2-3; a possible D gene is TRBD1 (5 bases). CDR3 length: 17 amino acids. V was clipped by 0 bases and J by 6 bases, with 19 bases between them. The germline CDR1 and CDR2 sequences are SEHNR and FQNEAQ (reference sequence). Here the CDR3 DNA reads TGTGCCAGCAGCTTAGCGCCGAATATACAGGAACAGGATACGCAGTATTTT. This codes for CASSLAPNIQEQDTQYF.

CDR3 DNA sequence: TGTGCCAGCAGCCTAAAGTTCGAACTCATGGACAGGGGATCCTACGAGCAGTACTTC. Amino acid sequence: CASSLKFELMDRGSYEQYF. The rearrangement links TRBV3-1 to TRBJ2-7; 9 nucleotides line up with TRBD1. Germline assignment: CDR1 LGHDT and CDR2 YNNKEL (reference sequence). The CDR3 loop spans 19 amino acids. V lost 4 bases and J lost 1; bases outside the gene matches: 17.

The sample holds a few counts of this clonotype. The chain carries TRBV7-9 and TRBJ1-1; D gene unclear. V was pared by 3 bases and J by 0 bases, with 11 bases between. This CDR3 is built from 15 residues. The germline gives CDR1 SEHNR, CDR2 FQNEAQ (reference sequence). The CDR3 DNA reads as TGTGCCAGCAGCTTTGGGGTAGGAGTGAACACTGAAGCTTTCTTT. It is translated as CASSFGVGVNTEAFF. Full variable domain (outside the CDR3, taken from reference TRBV7-9 and TRBJ1-1): DTGVSQNPRHKITKRGQNVTFRCDPISEHNRLYWYRQTLGQGPEFLTYFQNEAQLEKSRLLSDRFSAERPKGSFSTLEIQRTEQGDSAMYLCASSFGVGVNTEAFFGQGTRLTVV.

V and J are TRBV3-1 and TRBJ2-7; either TRBD1 or TRBD2 may supply D (5 bases each). CDR1 is LGHDT and CDR2 is YNNKEL in the germline V gene (reference sequence). The CDR3 runs to 17 residues. V lost 3 bases and J lost 3, with 21 bases in between. The CDR3 region has the DNA TGTGCCAGCAGCCAGACAAGATTTGGGGACGGATACTACGAGCAGTACTTC. Translated, it gives CASSQTRFGDGYYEQYF.